A selection of T cell receptor beta chains follows, all from one sample in a study of response to subunit inactivated influenza vaccine. One entry per CDR3 protein, called by TCRdb with MiXCR from the RT-PCR reads. The table includes 200,000 to 300,000 distinct CDR3 sequences, roughly an eighth detected once. Sample: non-naive T cells sorted from PBMCs, taken approximately 15 days before vaccination. These TCRs come from a man aged 45-65 years who received an inactivated influenza vaccine. The CDR3 runs from the conserved cysteine through the conserved F or W. D genes are given only for firm matches. Clone sizes are given selectively: once, few, many, or a class where the clone is expanded.

d_call,clone_size,j_call,cdr3_length,v_call,cdr3_aa,cdr3_nt
-,few,TRBJ1-5,15,TRBV7-2,CASSNTGHPTATQHF,TGTGCCAGCAGCAACACGGGCCACCCCACTGCAACCCAGCATTTT
-,many,TRBJ2-5,14,TRBV29-1,CSVEGGAGQETQYF,TGCAGCGTTGAAGGGGGAGCCGGGCAAGAGACCCAGTACTTC
TRBD1,many,TRBJ2-1,15,TRBV7-6,CASSLPTGGYNEQFF,TGTGCCAGCAGCTTACCGACAGGGGGTTACAATGAGCAGTTCTTC
-,few,TRBJ1-1,13,TRBV7-9,CASSLGEYAEAFF,TGTGCCAGCAGCTTAGGGGAGTATGCTGAAGCTTTCTTT
-,few,TRBJ2-7,16,TRBV20-1,CSARDLGAGGHMEQYF,TGCAGTGCTAGAGATTTAGGGGCAGGGGGGCACATGGAGCAGTACTTC
-,many,TRBJ1-5,14,TRBV10-3,CAISEEVGVKPQHF,TGTGCCATCAGTGAGGAAGTGGGGGTGAAGCCCCAGCATTTT
TRBD2,few,TRBJ2-3,17,TRBV24-1,CATSVPGLAGSTDTQYF,TGTGCCACCAGTGTCCCGGGACTAGCAGGCAGCACAGATACGCAGTATTTT
-,many,TRBJ2-3,15,TRBV20-1,CSARGGYESTDTQYF,TGCAGTGCTAGAGGCGGGTACGAGAGCACAGATACGCAGTATTTT
-,few,TRBJ2-1,15,TRBV2,CASSGTEPYYNEQFF,TGTGCCAGCAGCGGGACGGAGCCCTACTACAATGAGCAGTTCTTC
TRBD2,many,TRBJ2-3,15,TRBV29-1,CSVRGTSTRTDTQYF,TGCAGCGTACGCGGGACTAGCACAAGGACAGATACGCAGTATTTT
TRBD1,many,TRBJ2-3,14,TRBV7-9,CASSSTGGPDTQYF,TGTGCCAGCAGCTCAACAGGGGGCCCCGATACGCAGTATTTT
-,few,TRBJ2-1,15,TRBV3-1,CASSPQVGGHNEQFF,TGTGCCAGCAGCCCCCAAGTGGGGGGGCACAATGAGCAGTTCTTC
-,few,TRBJ1-2,15,TRBV3-1,CASSPLGQTNYGYTF,TGTGCCAGCAGCCCCCTTGGGCAGACCAACTATGGCTACACCTTC
TRBD1,many,TRBJ1-5,16,TRBV27,CASSPQGQGLGQPQHF,TGTGCCAGCAGCCCCCAGGGACAGGGACTTGGTCAGCCCCAGCATTTT
-,-,TRBJ1-4,17,TRBV7-9,CASSLGGLRSANEKLFF,TGTGCCAGCAGCTTAGGAGGACTTCGCTCGGCTAATGAAAAACTGTTTTTT
-,-,TRBJ2-5,15,TRBV6-2/TRBV6-3,CASRAPRGIQETQYF,TGTGCCAGCAGAGCCCCCCGGGGGATCCAAGAGACCCAGTACTTC
-,few,TRBJ2-5,15,TRBV20-1,CSAEFPGHGRETQYF,TGCAGTGCTGAATTCCCGGGCCACGGGAGAGAGACCCAGTACTTC
-,many,TRBJ1-6,15,TRBV5-1,CASSSSRDINSPLHF,TGCGCCAGCAGCTCTTCTCGGGACATTAATTCACCCCTCCACTTT
-,-,TRBJ2-5,16,TRBV5-1,CASSLLGGARQETQYF,TGCGCCAGCAGCTTGTTGGGGGGGGCGCGTCAAGAGACCCAGTACTTC
TRBD1,-,TRBJ1-4,15,TRBV7-8,CASSSRQGWSEKLFF,TGTGCCAGCAGCTCGCGACAGGGATGGAGTGAAAAACTGTTTTTT
-,few,TRBJ2-6,16,TRBV10-3,CAMSGTDSSGANVLTF,TGTGCCATGAGTGGGACGGATTCCTCTGGGGCCAACGTCCTGACTTTC
-,-,TRBJ1-1,15,TRBV7-9,CASSSRGRRDTEAFF,TGTGCCAGCAGCAGCAGGGGTCGGCGTGACACTGAAGCTTTCTTT
-,few,TRBJ2-2,15,TRBV5-1,CASSLDRPDTGELFF,TGCGCCAGCAGCTTGGACAGGCCGGACACCGGGGAGCTGTTTTTT
-,few,TRBJ1-2,14,TRBV7-8,CASSLGAGGDGYTF,TGTGCCAGCAGCTTAGGTGCCGGGGGCGATGGCTACACCTTC
-,few,TRBJ2-2,14,TRBV6-1,CASSVRGTTGELFF,TGTGCCAGCAGTGTGAGGGGCACCACCGGGGAGCTGTTTTTT
-,few,TRBJ2-1,12,TRBV24-1,CATGDSYNEQFF,TGTGCCACCGGGGACTCCTACAATGAGCAGTTCTTC
TRBD2,-,TRBJ2-5,17,TRBV4-1,CASSQEAGAGGQETQYF,TGCGCCAGCAGCCAAGAGGCTGGTGCGGGGGGCCAAGAGACCCAGTACTTC